A single sample is the source of the 15 T cell receptor beta chains below, sequenced in a study of patients and donors after allogeneic stem cell transplantation (dated by TCRdb to 2018 to 2020). The library was obtained by RT-PCR. TCRdb records NextSeq 550 as the sequencer. Using fastp at Q25 and MiXCR, TCRdb reprocessed the public reads and kept productive beta chains. CDR3 protein sequences are deduplicated, and each keeps its most common genes and DNA. The sample data list fewer than 75,000 distinct CDR3 sequences, and 13% of these were observed just once. The ten largest clones take up less than 35% of the sample. Material: blood, either unsorted or a sorted T cell fraction (not recorded which). The origin of the receptors is a human donor who was either an allogeneic HSCT recipient or a stem cell or donor lymphocyte infusion donor (not recorded which). It is not recorded whose cells these are; they may come from a transplant donor.

This clonotype was detected many times. The chain combines TRBV6-1 with TRBJ1-5; 9 bases fit TRBD1. Germline CDR1 is MNHNS and CDR2 is SASEGT. This CDR3 is 15 amino acids long. Unmatched junction bases numbered 4, after V lost 6 bases and J lost 1 base. CDR3 amino acids: CASSRTGASNQPQHF. The CDR3 region has the DNA TGTGCCAGCAGCCGGACAGGGGCCAGCAATCAGCCCCAGCATTTT.

This clonotype appeared a few times. This chain joins TRBV7-9 and TRBJ2-7; D not certain. The length of the CDR3 is 12 residues. Germline V gene sequence: CDR1 SEHNR, CDR2 FQNEAQ (reference sequence). The V end lost 5 bases, the J end lost 6 bases, and 11 bases lay between the germline ends. CDR3 region: CASSHPSGEQYF. The CDR3 nucleotides are TGTGCCAGCAGCCACCCTTCGGGCGAGCAGTACTTC.

J is TRBJ2-1 and V is TRBV27, with 8 bases matching TRBD2. The CDR3 contains 16 residues. Germline CDR1 and CDR2: MNHEY and SMNVEV (reference sequence). V shed 5 bases and J 4 bases; nucleotides not matched to a gene: 10. The CDR3 coding sequence is TGTGCCAGCAGTCCCTCAACTAGCGGAGCTTACAATGAGCAGTTCTTC. It encodes CASSPSTSGAYNEQFF.

This clonotype was counted only a few times. The V and J genes are TRBV6-6 and TRBJ1-3; tentatively, D is TRBD1 (6 bases). This CDR3 has 17 amino acids. The V end was cut by 4 bases, the J end by 2 bases, with 18 bases between. From germline, CDR1 is MNHNY and CDR2 SVGAGI (reference sequence). CDR3 amino acids: CASSWHRALGTGNTIYF. CDR3 sequence (DNA): TGTGCCAGCAGTTGGCACAGGGCCCTGGGGACTGGAAACACCATATATTTT.

This clonotype has a handful of counts. The chain is built from TRBV20-1 and TRBJ2-4, with D possibly called TRBD1 or TRBD2 (5 bases each). Trimming left V 7 bases short and J 6 bases short, with 19 bases between. This CDR3 is built from 14 residues. CDR1 and CDR2 from the germline V gene are DFQATT and SNEGSKA (reference sequence). In nucleotides, the CDR3 is TGCAGTGTGGGGGATACACCTTATCCAAACATTCAGTACTTC. It translates to CSVGDTPYPNIQYF.

This clonotype has a count of ten or more. The chain is built from TRBV5-1 and TRBJ2-1; D is possibly TRBD2 (5 bases). The CDR3 sequence is 13 residues long. Trimming cost V 5 bases and J 4 bases, with 10 bases left between them. Per the germline V gene, CDR1 is SGHRS and CDR2 is YFSETQ. CDR3 bases: TGCGCCAGCAGTACGAGGGAATACAATGAGCAGTTCTTC. Its translation: CASSTREYNEQFF.

This clonotype has a count of ten or more. The CDR3 bases are TGTGCCAGCAGCCCCTGGTCCGGCCGAGGCTACACCTTC. It encodes CASSPWSGRGYTF. J is TRBJ1-2 and V is TRBV21-1; TRBD1, as called in the table, went unchecked against the DNA. TRBV21-1 is listed as a pseudogene. CDR3 length: 13 amino acids.

The chain has TRBV7-6 and TRBJ2-7; D may be TRBD2 (5 bases). The germline CDR1 and CDR2 sequences are SGHVS and FNYEAQ. Trimming cost V 5 bases and J 0 bases, with 17 bases left between them. The CDR3 is 16 amino acids. CDR3 coding DNA: TGTGCCAGCAGCGGAGTACTCAGCGGAAACTCCTACGAGCAGTACTTC. It yields the protein CASSGVLSGNSYEQYF.

This clonotype was counted many times. V and J are TRBV19 and TRBJ1-1; D remains ambiguous. The CDR3 totals 14 residues. CDR1 is LNHDA and CDR2 is SQIVND in the germline V gene (reference sequence). Trimming stripped 0 bases from V and 5 bases from J, with 10 bases between. This CDR3 reads CASSIDGYATEAFF. The CDR3 nucleotides are TGTGCCAGTAGTATAGACGGGTACGCGACTGAAGCTTTCTTT. Full variable domain (missing parts from reference TRBV19 and TRBJ1-1): DGGITQSPKYLFRKEGQNVTLSCEQNLNHDAMYWYRQDPGQGLRLIYYSQIVNDFQKGDIAEGYSVSREKKESFPLTVTSAQKNPTAFYLCASSIDGYATEAFFGQGTRLTVV.

This clonotype came up a few times. It may be a read error: a sequence one base away is much more abundant. The chain combines TRBV5-1 with TRBJ1-1; TRBD1 is a possible D gene (5 bases). The CDR3 sequence is 13 residues long. The V gene lost 4 bases and the J gene lost 1 base, with 8 bases spanning the gap. Germline values: CDR1 SGHRS, CDR2 YFSETQ. The DNA for the CDR3 is TGCGCCAGCAGCATGCAGGGGAACACTGAAGCTTTCTTT. Encoded protein: CASSMQGNTEAFF.

In its sample, this clonotype was seen a few times. The V call is TRBV5-1, the J call TRBJ2-2; 9 bases align to TRBD2. The CDR3 covers 15 residues. The junction had 6 bases not matched to a gene; V was cut back by 5 bases and J by 4 bases. The germline CDR1 and CDR2 sequences are SGHRS and YFSETQ. The CDR3 DNA reads as TGCGCCAGCAGAAGGACTAGCGAAGGCACCGGGGAGCTGTTTTTT. Its protein product is CASRRTSEGTGELFF.

This clonotype was seen more than once but under ten times. The chain links TRBV10-3 to TRBJ2-1; D is unclear. The CDR3 is made up of 16 amino acids. The germline CDR1 and CDR2 sequences are ENHRY and SYGVKD. Trimming removed 3 bases from V and 2 bases from J, with 14 bases in between. CDR3 nucleotides: TGTGCCATCAGTGATTGGGCAGTTCGGCCCTACAATGAGCAGTTCTTC. This gives the protein CAISDWAVRPYNEQFF.

This clonotype has a single count. The rearrangement joins TRBV7-9 to TRBJ2-7; D gene unclear. Trimming pared 5 bases from V and 6 bases from J, leaving 8 bases between. CDR3 length equals 11 residues. The germline CDR1 and CDR2 sequences are SEHNR and FQNEAQ (reference sequence). DNA for the CDR3: TGTGCCAGCAGCAATCCGTTCGAGCAGTACTTC. Translated, it gives CASSNPFEQYF.

The sample holds a few counts of this clonotype. V is TRBV6-5 and J is TRBJ1-1; D not certain. Looked up from germline, CDR1 is MNHEY and CDR2 is SVGAGI. The CDR3 covers 17 residues. Deletions cut 2 bases from V and 4 bases from J, with 20 bases between. CDR3 DNA: TGTGCCAGCAGTTACACAGTCACAGAGGGAGCAACCACTGAAGCTTTCTTT. Protein: CASSYTVTEGATTEAFF.

The rearrangement links TRBV7-2 to TRBJ2-7; no firm D call. V shed 2 bases and J shed 6 bases, with 5 bases lying between them. CDR3 size: 11 residues. Germline V gene lookup returns CDR1 SGHTA and CDR2 FQGNSA. CDR3 bases: TGTGCCAGCAGCTTACTTCTCGAGCAGTACTTC. Translation gives CASSLLLEQYF.